The 6 T cell receptor beta chains below all came from one sample that was sequenced in a study of vaccination and CD4 T cells after COVID-19. The Oncomine TCR Beta short-read assay generated sequence data from the DNA of cultured CD4+ T cells. TCRdb re-derived calls from the PCR reads in MiXCR, one entry per CDR3 protein. This sample has about 14,000 distinct CDR3 sequences, with over 25% found just once. Treatment of the sample: roughly nine-day PBMC culture with coronavirus spike peptide pools or control peptides (ViraFEST assay). These receptors' targets are unknown. Sequencing used cultured CD4+ T cells from blood. The receptors stem from a human donor with COVID-19.

The chain joins TRBV23-1 to TRBJ1-5; the D gene is possibly TRBD1 (6 bases). TRBV23-1 is treated as an ORF (open reading frame) with a function not yet certain. V was shortened by 0 bases and J by 0 bases, with 15 bases between the two germline ends. The CDR3 consists of 18 residues. The CDR3, as DNA: TGCGCCAGCAGTCAATCCAATCCAGGGGATTATAGCAATCAGCCCCAGCATTTT. Translated, it gives CASSQSNPGDYSNQPQHF.

This clonotype was seen a handful of times. V and J are TRBV20-1 and TRBJ2-4; maybe TRBD2 (6 bases). Trimming stripped 6 bases from V and 0 bases from J, with 15 bases between. The V gene's germline CDR1 is DFQATT and CDR2 SNEGSKA (reference sequence). The CDR3 has 15 amino acids. The CDR3 loop reads CSAPPGELAKNIQYF. CDR3 DNA: TGCAGTGCGCCTCCGGGGGAACTAGCCAAAAACATTCAGTACTTC.

The chain has TRBV6-1 and TRBJ1-1; 7 bases line up with TRBD1. Unmatched junction bases numbered 7, after V lost 5 bases and J lost 4 bases. The CDR3 runs to 14 residues. Germline lookup yields CDR1 MNHNS and CDR2 SASEGT. The CDR3 loop reads CASSRQGTSTEAFF. DNA of the CDR3: TGTGCCAGCAGTAGACAGGGTACGAGCACTGAAGCTTTCTTT.

This chain connects TRBV15 to TRBJ1-1; D is perhaps TRBD1 (6 bases). This CDR3 region has 14 residues. Germline V CDR1 and CDR2: LNHNV, YYDKDF (reference sequence). The V end was cut by 4 bases, the J end by 2 bases, with 11 bases between. Here the CDR3 DNA reads TGTGCCACCAGCAAAGGACAGCCAAACACTGAAGCTTTCTTT. This sequence encodes CATSKGQPNTEAFF.

V is TRBV6-1 and J is TRBJ2-7, with 7 positions matching TRBD2. The junction had 14 bases not matched to a gene; V was cut back by 10 bases and J by 5 bases. Germline-derived CDR1 and CDR2 are MNHNS and SASEGT. The CDR3 has 14 amino acids. The CDR3 DNA reads TGTGCCACCACCGACTGGGGGGGATCTAACGAGCAGTACTTC. It specifies CATTDWGGSNEQYF.

There are a few counts of this clonotype. V gene TRBV5-1 combines with J gene TRBJ2-7; D not certain. CDR3 length: 15 amino acids. V lost 0 bases, J lost 1 base, and 11 bases lay in between. CDR1 is SGHRS, CDR2 YFSETQ, per germline. Here the CDR3 reads CASSLGGQASYEQYF. In nucleotides, the CDR3 is TGCGCCAGCAGCTTGGGCGGTCAGGCTTCCTACGAGCAGTACTTC.